These 3 T cell receptor beta chains share one sample of origin, sequenced in a study of control samples from healthy donors and cancer patients. TCRdb's table, derived via immunoSEQ multiplex PCR, lists solely in-frame clones and lacks some. The sample lists around 110,000 clones, more than 85% seen once, with around 2.5% in the top ten. The sequencing input was blood. The source is a man younger than 45 in good health.

This clone has a single count. The CDR3 DNA follows: TGTGCCAGCAGCCGTTCCCTACTCTCTGAAGCTTTCTTT. Its translation is CASSRSLLSEAFF. The rearrangement links TRBV27 to TRBJ1-1, with D unresolved. The germline V gene encodes CDR1 MNHEY and CDR2 SMNVEV (reference sequence). The CDR3 has 13 residues. V was cut by 6 bases and J by 6 bases, with 14 bases left in between.

This chain joins TRBV19 and TRBJ1-1; 7 bases fit TRBD1. There are 14 residues in the CDR3. Germline values: CDR1 LNHDA, CDR2 SQIVND (reference sequence). V shed 8 bases, J shed 2 bases, and the junction held 8 bases outside the gene matches. CDR3 sequence reads: CASRLTGDNTEAFF. CDR3 coding DNA: TGTGCCAGTCGCTTAACAGGGGACAACACTGAAGCTTTCTTT.

The V and J genes are TRBV6-5 and TRBJ1-3; 9 nucleotides match TRBD1. Unmatched junction bases numbered 8, after V lost 0 bases and J lost 8 bases. The CDR3 has 16 residues. The germline V gene encodes CDR1 MNHEY and CDR2 SVGAGI. The CDR3 nucleotides read TGTGCCAGCAGTTACTCTGCCACAGGGGGCGCAGACACCATATATTTT. It codes for CASSYSATGGADTIYF.